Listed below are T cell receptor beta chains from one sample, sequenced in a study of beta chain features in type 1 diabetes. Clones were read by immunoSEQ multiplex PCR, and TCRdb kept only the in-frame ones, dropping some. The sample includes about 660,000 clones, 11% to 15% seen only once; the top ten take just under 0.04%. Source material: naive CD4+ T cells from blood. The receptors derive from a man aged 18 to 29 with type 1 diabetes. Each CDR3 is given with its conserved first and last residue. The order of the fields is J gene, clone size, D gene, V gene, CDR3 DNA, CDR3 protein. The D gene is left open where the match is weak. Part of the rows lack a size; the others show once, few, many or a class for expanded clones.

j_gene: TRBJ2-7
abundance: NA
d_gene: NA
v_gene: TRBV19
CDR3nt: TGTGCCAGTAGTGGGACTCACAGGGGCGCTTACGAGCAGTACTTC
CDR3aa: CASSGTHRGAYEQYF

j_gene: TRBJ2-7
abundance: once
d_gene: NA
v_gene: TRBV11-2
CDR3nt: TGTGCCAGCAGCCTGCGGTGGGGCGACGAGCAGTACTTC
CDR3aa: CASSLRWGDEQYF

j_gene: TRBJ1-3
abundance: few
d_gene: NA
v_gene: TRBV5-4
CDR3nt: TGTGCCAGCAGCTTCGGGGGCTTTGAGTCTGGAAACACCATATATTTT
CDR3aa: CASSFGGFESGNTIYF

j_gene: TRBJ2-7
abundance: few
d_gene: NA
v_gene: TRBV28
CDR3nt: TGTGCCAGCGCCTCCACAGGGAGGTACGAGCAGTACTTC
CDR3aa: CASASTGRYEQYF

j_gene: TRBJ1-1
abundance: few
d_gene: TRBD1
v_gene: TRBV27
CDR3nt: TGTGCCAGCACCCCTCGCCGGACAGGGGTCGAAAACACTGAAGCTTTCTTT
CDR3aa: CASTPRRTGVENTEAFF

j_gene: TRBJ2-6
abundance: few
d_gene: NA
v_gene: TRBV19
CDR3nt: TGTGCCAGTAGTATTCTCCAGTCTGGGGCCAACGTCCTGACTTTC
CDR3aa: CASSILQSGANVLTF

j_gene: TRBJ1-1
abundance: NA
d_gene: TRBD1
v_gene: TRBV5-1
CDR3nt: TGCGCCAGCAGCTCGCGGGACAGTCCGACGGGTAGCGCTGAAGCTTTCTTT
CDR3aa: CASSSRDSPTGSAEAFF

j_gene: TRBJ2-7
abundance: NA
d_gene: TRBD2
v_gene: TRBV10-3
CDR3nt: TGTGCCATCAGTACTAGCGGGAGGCCCCACGAGCAGTACTTC
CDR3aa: CAISTSGRPHEQYF

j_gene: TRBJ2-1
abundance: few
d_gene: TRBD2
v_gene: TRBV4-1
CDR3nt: TGCGCCAGCAGCCCCGGGGTAGCGGGAGCGGTCGTAATTGAGTTCTTC
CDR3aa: CASSPGVAGAVVIEFF

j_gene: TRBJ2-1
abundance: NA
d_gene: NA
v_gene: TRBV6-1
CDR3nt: TGTGCCAGCCTGGCTTTAGGGTACAATGAGCAGTTCTTC
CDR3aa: CASLALGYNEQFF

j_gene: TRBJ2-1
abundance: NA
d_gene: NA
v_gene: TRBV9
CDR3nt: TGTGCCAGCAGCCGAGGGGAGACCCACAATGAGCAGTTCTTC
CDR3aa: CASSRGETHNEQFF

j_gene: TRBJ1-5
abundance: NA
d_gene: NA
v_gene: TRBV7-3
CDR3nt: TGTGCCAGCAGCCCAAACACGGGGGCGGATCAGCCCCAGCATTTT
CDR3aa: CASSPNTGADQPQHF

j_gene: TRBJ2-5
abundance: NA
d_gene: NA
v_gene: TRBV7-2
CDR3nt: TGTGCCAGCAGCTTAGAACAGGTCGGGACCCAGTACTTC
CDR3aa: CASSLEQVGTQYF

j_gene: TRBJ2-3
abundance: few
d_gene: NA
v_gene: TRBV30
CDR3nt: TGTGCCTGGAGTGTCATAGGTAGTGGCACAGATACGCAGTATTTT
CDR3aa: CAWSVIGSGTDTQYF

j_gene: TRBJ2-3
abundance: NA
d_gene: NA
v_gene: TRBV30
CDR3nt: TGTGCCTGGAGTGTAGGTCGGGATACGCAGTATTTT
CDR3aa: CAWSVGRDTQYF

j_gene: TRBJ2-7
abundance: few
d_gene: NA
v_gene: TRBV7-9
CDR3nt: TGTGCCAGCAGTCACGGGGCTCACGGGCCGTACTTC
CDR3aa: CASSHGAHGPYF

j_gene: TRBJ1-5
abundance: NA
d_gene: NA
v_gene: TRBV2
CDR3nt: TGTGCCAGCAGTCGGACGGTGGGAGATCAGCCCCAGCATTTT
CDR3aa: CASSRTVGDQPQHF

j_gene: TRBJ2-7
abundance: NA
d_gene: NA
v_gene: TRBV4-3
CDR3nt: TGCGCCAGCAGCCAAGAAGTTGGGCGGTCAATGTGGCAGTACTTC
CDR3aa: CASSQEVGRSMWQYF

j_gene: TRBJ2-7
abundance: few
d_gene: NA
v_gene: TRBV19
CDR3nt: TGTGCCAGTAGTCTACGAACGGCATCCCTACGAGCGCAGTACTTC
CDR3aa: CASSLRTASLRAQYF

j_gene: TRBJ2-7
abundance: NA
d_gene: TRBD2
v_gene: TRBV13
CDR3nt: TGTGCCAGCAGTGTCGGGAGGCCACGGTACGAGCAGTACTTC
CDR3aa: CASSVGRPRYEQYF

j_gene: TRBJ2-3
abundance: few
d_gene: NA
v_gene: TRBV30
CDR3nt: TGTGCCTGTACTGAAGAGACAGGCACAGATACGCAGTATTTT
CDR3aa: CACTEETGTDTQYF

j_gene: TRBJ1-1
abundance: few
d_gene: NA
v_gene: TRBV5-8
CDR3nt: TGTGCCAGCAGCTTCGCCGGTAACATGAACACTGAAGCTTTCTTT
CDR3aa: CASSFAGNMNTEAFF

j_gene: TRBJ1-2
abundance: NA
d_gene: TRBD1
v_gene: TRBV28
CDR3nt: TGTGCCAGCAGAAACGACAGGGGAGGAGGCTACACCTTC
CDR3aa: CASRNDRGGGYTF

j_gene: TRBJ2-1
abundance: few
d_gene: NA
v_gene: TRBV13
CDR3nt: TGTGCCAGCAGCCTCTTACACCGTACCAATGAGCAGTTCTTC
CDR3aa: CASSLLHRTNEQFF

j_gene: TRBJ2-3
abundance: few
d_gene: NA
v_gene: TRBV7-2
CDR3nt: TGTGCCAGCAGCTTACAGTCCGAGGTGGCAGATACGCAGTATTTT
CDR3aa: CASSLQSEVADTQYF

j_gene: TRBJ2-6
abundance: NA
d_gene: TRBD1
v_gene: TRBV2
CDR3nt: TGTGCCAGCAGTGCGGGACAGGGCAACTCTGGGGCCAACGTCCTGACTTTC
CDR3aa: CASSAGQGNSGANVLTF

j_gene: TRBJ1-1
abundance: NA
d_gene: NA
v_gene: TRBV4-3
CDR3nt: TGCGCCAGCAGCCAAGATTTTACAATGGCTGTTCTCAAGTATCTCTTT
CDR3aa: CASSQDFTMAVLKYLF

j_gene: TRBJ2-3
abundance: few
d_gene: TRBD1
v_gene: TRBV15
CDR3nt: TGTGCCACCAGCAGAGTTCGACAGGGTGAGACAGATACGCAGTATTTT
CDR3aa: CATSRVRQGETDTQYF

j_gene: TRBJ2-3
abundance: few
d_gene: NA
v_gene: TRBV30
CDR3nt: TGTGCCTGGAGTAAGGGCACAGATACGCAGTATTTT
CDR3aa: CAWSKGTDTQYF

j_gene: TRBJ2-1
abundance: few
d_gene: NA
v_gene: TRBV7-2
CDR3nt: TGTGCCAGCAGCTTAAGGACGGCTAGCTCCCTCAATGAGCAGTTCTTC
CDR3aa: CASSLRTASSLNEQFF

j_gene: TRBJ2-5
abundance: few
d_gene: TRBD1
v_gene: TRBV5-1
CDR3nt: TGCGCCAGCAGCTTCACCGGGACAGGGCAAGAGACCCAGTACTTC
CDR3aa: CASSFTGTGQETQYF

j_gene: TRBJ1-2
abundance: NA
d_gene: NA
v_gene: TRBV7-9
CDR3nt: TGTGCCAGCAGCTTTCCGACCTCGGGTGGCTACACCTTC
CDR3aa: CASSFPTSGGYTF

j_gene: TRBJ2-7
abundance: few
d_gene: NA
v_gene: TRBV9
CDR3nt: TGTGCCAGCAGCCCCTTGGGGCAACCCGCGGGAGAGCAGTACTTC
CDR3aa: CASSPLGQPAGEQYF

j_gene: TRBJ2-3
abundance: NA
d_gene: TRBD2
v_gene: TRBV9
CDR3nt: TGTGCCAGCAGCGTCGGGGCGGGAGGAGTCGGGGATACGCAGTATTTT
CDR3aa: CASSVGAGGVGDTQYF

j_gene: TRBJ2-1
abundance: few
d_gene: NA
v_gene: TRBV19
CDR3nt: TGTGCCAGTGGTGACTACAATGAGCAGTTCTTC
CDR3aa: CASGDYNEQFF

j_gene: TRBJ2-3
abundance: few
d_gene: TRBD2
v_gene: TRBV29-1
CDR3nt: TGCAGCGTTGATCTAGCGGGAGATACGCAGTATTTT
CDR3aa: CSVDLAGDTQYF

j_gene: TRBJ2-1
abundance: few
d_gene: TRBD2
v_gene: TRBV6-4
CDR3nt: TGTGCCAGCAGTTTGGGGACTAGCGGGAGGAATGAGCAGTTCTTC
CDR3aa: CASSLGTSGRNEQFF

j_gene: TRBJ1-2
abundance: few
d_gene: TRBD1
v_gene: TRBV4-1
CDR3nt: TGCGCCAGCAGCCCCGGGACAGGGGGCTACTATGGCTACACCTTC
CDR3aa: CASSPGTGGYYGYTF

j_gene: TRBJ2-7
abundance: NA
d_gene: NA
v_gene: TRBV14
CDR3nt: TGTGCCAGCAGCCAAAACTACGAGCAGTACTTC
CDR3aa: CASSQNYEQYF

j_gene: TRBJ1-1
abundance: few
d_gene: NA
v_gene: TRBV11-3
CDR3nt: TGTGCCAGCAGCTTAGGGGCGAGTAGCACTGAAGCTTTCTTT
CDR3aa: CASSLGASSTEAFF

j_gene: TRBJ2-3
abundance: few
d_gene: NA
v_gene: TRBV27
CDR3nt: TGTGCCAGCCGGGGGGCTAGCACAGATACGCAGTATTTT
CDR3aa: CASRGASTDTQYF

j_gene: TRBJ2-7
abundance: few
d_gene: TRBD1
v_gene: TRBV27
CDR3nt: TGTGCCAGCAGTACCGCCGGGACAGGCTACGAGCAGTACTTC
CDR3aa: CASSTAGTGYEQYF

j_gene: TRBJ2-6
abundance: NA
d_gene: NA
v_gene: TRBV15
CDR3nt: TGTGCCACAGCCGGGGGGCATGCCGCTGGGGCCAACGTCCTGACTTTC
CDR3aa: CATAGGHAAGANVLTF

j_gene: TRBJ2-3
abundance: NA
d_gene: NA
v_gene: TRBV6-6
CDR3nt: TGTGCCAGCAGTTACTCGGAGGCGGGAAGTTCAGATACGCAGTATTTT
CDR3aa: CASSYSEAGSSDTQYF

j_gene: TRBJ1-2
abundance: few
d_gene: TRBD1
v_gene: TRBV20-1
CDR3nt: TGCAGTGCTAGAGAACGCAGGGGGCACTTC
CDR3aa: CSARERRGHF

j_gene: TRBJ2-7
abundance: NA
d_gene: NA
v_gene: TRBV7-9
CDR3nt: TGTGCCAGCAGCTTATCTCCCAACGAGCAGTACTTC
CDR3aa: CASSLSPNEQYF

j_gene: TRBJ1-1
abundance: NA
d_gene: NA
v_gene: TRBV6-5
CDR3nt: TGTGCCAGCAGTTACTCGAACACAGGGCAAACTGAAGCTTTCTTT
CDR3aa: CASSYSNTGQTEAFF

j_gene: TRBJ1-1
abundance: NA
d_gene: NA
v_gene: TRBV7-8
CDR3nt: TGTGCCAGCAGCAAACAGCGATTGGACGAAGCTTTCTTT
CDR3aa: CASSKQRLDEAFF

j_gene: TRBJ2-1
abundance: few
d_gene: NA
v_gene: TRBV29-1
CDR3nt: TGCAGCGTTGAAGTACTTAGACAGGCTCCCAATGAGCAGTTCTTC
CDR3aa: CSVEVLRQAPNEQFF

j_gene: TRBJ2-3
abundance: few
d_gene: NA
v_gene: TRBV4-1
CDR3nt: TGCGCCAGCAGCCAAGAGAAGGGTTGGGGCACAGATACGCAGTATTTT
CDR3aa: CASSQEKGWGTDTQYF

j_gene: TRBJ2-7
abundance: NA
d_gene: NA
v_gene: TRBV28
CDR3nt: TGTGCCAGCAGTTTGAGGGGGTTCGAGCAGTACTTC
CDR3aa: CASSLRGFEQYF